Shown below are 10 T cell receptor beta chains from a single sample sequenced in a study of T cell repertoires in cytomegalovirus infection. TCRdb ran MiXCR on the reads and lists one entry per CDR3 protein. The table includes about 180,000 distinct CDR3 sequences, roughly 14% detected once. The sample comprised PBMCs. The receptors here all came from a human donor in good health (CMV status not recorded). Some clones in this sample may be carry-over from other donors' samples.

In its sample, this clonotype was seen many times. J is TRBJ2-7 and V is TRBV7-2, with TRBD1 matching over 9 bases. This CDR3 region has 16 residues. The ends lost 4 bases at V and 6 bases at J; junction bases unmatched: 13. CDR1 is SGHTA and CDR2 is FQGNSA in the germline V gene. The CDR3 bases are TGTGCCAGCAGCTCCTCGCTCGGGACAGGGTTCACCGAGCAGTACTTC. This sequence encodes CASSSSLGTGFTEQYF.

The chain joins TRBV3-1 to TRBJ1-2; D not certain. This CDR3 contains 13 residues. The V gene's germline CDR1 is LGHDT and CDR2 YNNKEL (reference sequence). The V and J ends lost 0 bases and 5 bases respectively, with 7 bases between them. CDR3 coding DNA: TGTGCCAGCAGCCAAGAAGAGGGATATGGCTACACCTTC. It translates to CASSQEEGYGYTF.

In its sample, this clonotype was seen a few times. This rearrangement joins TRBV28 to TRBJ2-3, with a possible D match to TRBD2 (5 bases). Germline-derived CDR1 and CDR2 are MDHEN and SYDVKM. V was clipped by 6 bases and J by 2 bases, with 18 bases between them. CDR3 length equals 16 residues. CDR3 in DNA: TGTGCCAGCAGCCCCAACGTAGCGACGTACACAGATACGCAGTATTTT. This codes for CASSPNVATYTDTQYF.

The table lists this clonotype with a few counts. The chain carries TRBV29-1 and TRBJ2-1; 8 bases match TRBD1. Germline CDR1 and CDR2: SQVTM and ANQGSEA. V was clipped by 6 bases and J by 6 bases; unmatched bases: 4. The CDR3 runs 12 residues. For the CDR3, the DNA is TGCAGCGTAAACACAGGGGGCAATGAGCAGTTCTTC. It yields the protein CSVNTGGNEQFF.

This clonotype showed up just a few times. This rearrangement joins TRBV25-1 to TRBJ2-7, with a possible D match to TRBD1 (6 bases). The CDR3 is made up of 14 amino acids. V shed 6 bases and J shed 1 base, with 13 bases lying between them. The V gene's germline CDR1 is MGHDK and CDR2 SYGVNS. CDR3 loop: CASSRDTSSYEQYF. CDR3 sequence (DNA): TGTGCCAGCAGCCGGGACACAAGTTCCTACGAGCAGTACTTC.

This clonotype was counted ten times or more. The chain uses TRBV7-6 and TRBJ2-5; D is uncertain. Germline-derived CDR1 and CDR2 are SGHVS and FNYEAQ. V was shortened by 5 bases and J by 0 bases, with 13 bases between the two germline ends. The CDR3 runs 15 residues. The CDR3: CASSPQYRYQETQYF. CDR3 DNA sequence: TGTGCCAGCAGCCCCCAGTACCGGTACCAAGAGACCCAGTACTTC. Full variable domain (outside the CDR3, taken from reference TRBV7-6 and TRBJ2-5): GAGVSQSPRYKVTKRGQDVALRCDPISGHVSLYWYRQALGQGPEFLTYFNYEAQQDKSGLPNDRFSAERPEGSISTLTIQRTEQRDSAMYRCASSPQYRYQETQYFGPGTRLLVL.

This clonotype has more than one count but fewer than ten. The CDR3 spells CATSDPRGSYNEQFF. Written as DNA, the CDR3 is TGTGCCACCAGTGATCCCAGGGGCTCCTACAATGAGCAGTTCTTC. The chain employs TRBV24-1 and TRBJ2-1; perhaps TRBD1 as D (6 bases). Germline values: CDR1 KGHDR, CDR2 SFDVKD. Trimming removed 3 bases at V and 0 bases at J, with 8 bases between. The CDR3 covers 15 residues.

This chain connects TRBV4-1 to TRBJ1-5, with unresolved D. The CDR3 totals 16 residues. Germline lookup yields CDR1 MGHRA and CDR2 YSYEKL. Trimming took 4 bases from V and 5 from J, leaving 18 bases between them. CDR3: CASSPRTEGRDQPQHF. In nucleotides, the CDR3 is TGCGCCAGCAGCCCCCGGACGGAGGGAAGGGATCAGCCCCAGCATTTT.

This chain links TRBV6-2 or TRBV6-3 with TRBJ2-4; no reliable D call. Trimming cost V 5 bases and J 3 bases, with 5 bases left between them. CDR3 length: 12 amino acids. In germline, CDR1 is MNHEY, CDR2 SVGEGT. In DNA, the CDR3 is TGTGCCAGCAGTGAATTCAAAAACATTCAGTACTTC. Residues: CASSEFKNIQYF.

This clonotype was found many times. The chain links TRBV7-8 to TRBJ1-5; unclear D gene. V lost 4 bases to trimming and J lost 6 bases, with 10 bases between them. The CDR3 has 13 amino acids. CDR1 and CDR2 from the germline V gene are SGHVS and FQNEAQ. The CDR3 reads CASSSKGSQPQHF. The CDR3 nucleotides are TGTGCCAGCAGCTCCAAGGGAAGTCAGCCCCAGCATTTT.